This passage covers 25 T cell receptor beta chains from one sample sequenced in a study of blood T cells in healthy people across ages. A sample-barcoded 5' primer and a J-beta primer mix were used in a second PCR of roughly 6 to 11 cycles. MiXCR was run by TCRdb on the 5' RACE reads, yielding one entry per CDR3 protein. The table shows roughly 550,000 distinct CDR3 sequences, with approximately 25% occurring only once. The same sample was also studied in work on T cells of mothers and their children.

Sequencing used blood. These receptors all come from a boy younger than 18 in good health.

This clonotype was seen a handful of times. J is TRBJ2-5 and V is TRBV7-9, with unresolved D. Trimming removed 0 bases from V and 2 bases from J, with 10 bases in between. Germline V lookup: CDR1 SEHNR, CDR2 FQNEAQ (reference sequence). The length of the CDR3 is 15 residues. CDR3 sequence: CASSLAGWGQETQYF. The CDR3 nucleotides are TGTGCCAGCAGCTTAGCGGGTTGGGGACAAGAGACCCAGTACTTC.

The chain recombines TRBV27 with TRBJ2-7; tentative D call: TRBD1 (5 bases). The germline V and J ends were trimmed by 3 bases and 4 bases, with 16 bases remaining between them. The germline V gene has CDR1 MNHEY and CDR2 SMNVEV (reference sequence). CDR3 size: 15 residues. The CDR3 spells CASSLTPGIAYEQYF. In DNA, the CDR3 is TGTGCCAGCAGTTTGACCCCAGGGATCGCATACGAGCAGTACTTC.

This clonotype was counted between two and nine times. V usage is TRBV11-2 and J usage is TRBJ2-2; 7 nucleotides line up with TRBD2. The V gene's germline CDR1 is SGHAT and CDR2 FQNNGV. J lost 5 bases, V lost 5 bases, and 14 bases had no gene match. The CDR3 length is 17 residues. Here the CDR3 reads CASSPLSWGGHTGELFF. CDR3 DNA sequence: TGTGCCAGCAGCCCCCTGTCGTGGGGGGGTCATACCGGGGAGCTGTTTTTT.

The chain has TRBV9 and TRBJ1-5; maybe TRBD1 (5 bases). The CDR3 loop spans 14 amino acids. The V gene lost 7 bases and the J gene lost 0 bases, with 11 bases spanning the gap. Germline assignment: CDR1 SGDLS and CDR2 YYNGEE. This CDR3 reads CASGTGASNQPQHF. CDR3 DNA: TGTGCCAGCGGAACCGGGGCTAGCAATCAGCCCCAGCATTTT.

The V and J genes are TRBV19 and TRBJ2-3; D is unclear. The CDR3 has 13 residues. The V end was cut by 2 bases, the J end by 6 bases, with 9 bases between. The germline CDR1 and CDR2 sequences are LNHDA and SQIVND (reference sequence). In DNA form, the CDR3 reads TGTGCCAGTAGTATATATACCCTGGATACGCAGTATTTT. It specifies CASSIYTLDTQYF.

This clonotype was detected a few times. At one end, the junction sequence differs from germline, possibly due to a read error. The V call is TRBV3-1, the J call TRBJ1-1; 8 nucleotides agree with TRBD1. Germline V CDR1 and CDR2: LGHDT, YNNKEL (reference sequence). CDR3 length: 15 residues. CDR3: CASSPRTGLNTEAFF. CDR3 sequence (DNA): TGTGCCAGCAGCCCGAGGACAGGGCTGAACACCGAAGCTTTCTTT.

As concerns this clonotype: The junction and the germline gene differ at one end; a read error may be behind it. The V call is TRBV5-1, the J call TRBJ2-3; 9 nucleotides agree with TRBD1. Germline V CDR1 and CDR2: SGHRS, YFSETQ. This CDR3 has 14 residues. The CDR3 loop reads CASSLGTGTDTQYF. For the CDR3, the DNA is TGTGCCAGCAGTTTAGGGACAGGGACAGATACGCAGTATTTT.

This chain's CDR3 is CASTPGQLETQYF. CDR3 DNA: TGTGCCAGCACACCAGGGCAGTTGGAGACCCAGTACTTC. J is TRBJ2-5 and V is TRBV28; TRBD1 is a possible D gene (5 bases). This CDR3 comprises 13 residues. The germline V gene encodes CDR1 MDHEN and CDR2 SYDVKM. Trimming shortened V by 7 bases and J by 5 bases, and 14 bases separated the two germline ends.

This clonotype was seen only once. The chain carries TRBV3-1 and TRBJ2-2, with no clear D. With 4 bases removed from V and 2 bases from J, the gap between germline ends came to 11 bases. This CDR3 has 15 amino acids. In germline, CDR1 is LGHDT, CDR2 YNNKEL (reference sequence). The CDR3 protein is CASSPDWLNTGELFF. DNA for the CDR3: TGTGCCAGCAGCCCAGACTGGTTAAACACCGGGGAGCTGTTTTTT.

This clonotype has only a few counts. V gene TRBV28 combines with J gene TRBJ2-3; D possibly corresponds to TRBD2 (7 bases). CDR3 length: 16 residues. The V end was cut by 2 bases, the J end by 1 base, with 13 bases between. The germline gives CDR1 MDHEN, CDR2 SYDVKM. The chain's CDR3 is CASSLVEGGRTDTQYF. CDR3 in DNA: TGTGCCAGCAGTTTAGTGGAGGGGGGGCGCACAGATACGCAGTATTTT.

This clonotype was found a few times. The V call is TRBV9, the J call TRBJ2-2; D is undetermined. The CDR3 totals 12 residues. V lost 4 bases and J lost 7, with 8 bases in between. Germline V gene sequence: CDR1 SGDLS, CDR2 YYNGEE. The CDR3 DNA reads TGTGCCAGCAGCTCTATGAACGGGGAGCTGTTTTTT. This encodes CASSSMNGELFF.

This clonotype was counted a few times. The gene calls are TRBV20-1 and TRBJ2-7; D may be TRBD1 or TRBD2 (5 bases each). CDR1 and CDR2 from the germline V gene are DFQATT and SNEGSKA (reference sequence). This CDR3 region has 13 residues. Trimming stripped 0 bases from V and 3 bases from J, with 9 bases between. DNA of the CDR3: TGCAGTGCTAGAGAGGGGGAGTACTACGAGCAGTACTTC. Its translation: CSAREGEYYEQYF.

This clonotype was observed a handful of times. This chain connects TRBV6-8 to TRBJ2-3; TRBD2 aligns across 13 bases. The J segment lost 4 bases and the V segment lost 4 bases, leaving 20 bases of the junction unmatched. In germline, CDR1 is MNHGY, CDR2 SAAAGT. The CDR3 runs 21 residues. This CDR3 is CASSSWTGDLTSGRNADTQYF. The DNA of the CDR3 is TGTGCCAGCAGTTCATGGACAGGGGACCTGACTAGCGGGAGGAACGCAGATACGCAGTATTTT.

This clonotype has only a few counts. This chain links TRBV29-1 with TRBJ2-3; 9 positions agree with TRBD2. The V gene end was trimmed by 4 bases and the J gene end by 3 bases; junction bases not matched to a gene: 8. There are 15 residues in the CDR3. Germline V gives CDR1 SQVTM, CDR2 ANQGSEA. The CDR3 region has the DNA TGCAGCGTTGCGGCTAGCGGGGTTAGGACAGATACGCAGTATTTT. Translation: CSVAASGVRTDTQYF.

This clonotype was seen a few times. J is TRBJ2-5 and V is TRBV28; possible D gene TRBD1, 6 bases. CDR3 length: 13 amino acids. V was shortened by 5 bases and J by 6 bases, with 13 bases between the two germline ends. In germline, CDR1 is MDHEN, CDR2 SYDVKM. The CDR3 nucleotides are TGTGCCAGCAGTCTAACAGGGACCAAGACCCAGTACTTC. It translates to CASSLTGTKTQYF.

Only a few counts were recorded for this clonotype. The chain carries TRBV28 and TRBJ2-5, with a weak D call TRBD1 (5 bases). The J call may be in error: the DNA end matches TRBJ2-7 better. Germline assignment: CDR1 MDHEN and CDR2 SYDVKM. The length of the CDR3 is 14 residues. The CDR3 loop reads CASSLRGRCHEQYF. CDR3 nucleotide sequence: TGTGCCAGCAGTTTAAGGGGAAGGTGTCACGAGCAGTACTTC.

This rearrangement joins TRBV3-1 to TRBJ2-5; either TRBD1 or TRBD2 may supply D (5 bases each). V shed 2 bases and J shed 1 base, with 20 bases lying between them. The CDR3 covers 18 residues. From germline, CDR1 is LGHDT and CDR2 YNNKEL (reference sequence). In DNA form, the CDR3 reads TGTGCCAGCAGCCAAAAAGAAGTCGGGACCCTTACCCAAGAGACCCAGTACTTC. This translates into CASSQKEVGTLTQETQYF.

The genes are TRBV7-3 and TRBJ2-5, with D unclear. The CDR3 covers 14 residues. Germline V CDR1 and CDR2: SGHTA, FQGTGA. Trimming removed 3 bases from V and 1 base from J, with 9 bases in between. CDR3 sequence (DNA): TGTGCCAGCAGCTTTACGGGCGGCCAAGAGACCCAGTACTTC. This translates into CASSFTGGQETQYF. The full variable domain, with the rest looked up from reference TRBV7-3 and TRBJ2-5, is GAGVSQTPSNKVTEKGKYVELRCDPISGHTALYWYRQSLGQGPEFLIYFQGTGAADDSGLPNDRFFAVRPEGSVSTLKIQRTERGDSAVYLCASSFTGGQETQYFGPGTRLLVL.

The chain employs TRBV20-1 and TRBJ1-2, with D unresolved. There are 15 residues in the CDR3. The V end was cut by 1 base, the J end by 8 bases, with 20 bases between. Germline CDR1 reads DFQATT; CDR2 reads SNEGSKA (reference sequence). CDR3 DNA: TGCAGTGCTAGAGTGGCGGTGAACAAGGAGGACGGCTACACCTTC. Protein product: CSARVAVNKEDGYTF.

There are a few counts of this clonotype. This chain joins TRBV27 and TRBJ2-7, with D perhaps TRBD1 (5 bases). V was shortened by 8 bases and J by 3 bases, with 11 bases between the two germline ends. The CDR3 is made up of 12 amino acids. Germline V gene lookup returns CDR1 MNHEY and CDR2 SMNVEV (reference sequence). For the CDR3, the DNA is TGTGCCAGCGGACCAGACAGCTACGAGCAGTACTTC. Translating gives CASGPDSYEQYF.

This clonotype was observed a handful of times. In DNA, the CDR3 is TGCAGTGCTAGAGAGGTGACGGGGGGTGAAAAACTGTTTTTT. It codes for CSAREVTGGEKLFF. The rearrangement joins TRBV20-1 to TRBJ1-4; possible D gene TRBD1, 5 bases. This CDR3 spans 14 amino acids. The V gene lost 0 bases and the J gene lost 7 bases, with 12 bases spanning the gap. From germline, CDR1 is DFQATT and CDR2 SNEGSKA (reference sequence).

The V and J genes are TRBV11-2 and TRBJ2-3; D gene unclear. The CDR3 runs to 17 residues. V was clipped by 5 bases and J by 2 bases, with 20 bases between them. The germline CDR1 and CDR2 sequences are SGHAT and FQNNGV. The CDR3: CASSRAQTSELTDTQYF. In DNA, the CDR3 is TGTGCCAGCAGCCGAGCTCAGACTTCCGAGCTCACAGATACGCAGTATTTT.

This chain uses TRBV29-1 with TRBJ2-7; D might be TRBD1 (5 bases). Per germline, CDR1 SQVTM and CDR2 ANQGSEA. The CDR3 runs to 13 residues. V was shortened by 0 bases and J by 0 bases, with 6 bases between the two germline ends. CDR3 coding DNA: TGCAGCGTTGAAGACAGGGTCTCCTACGAGCAGTACTTC. Translated: CSVEDRVSYEQYF.

This clonotype was recorded only once. The gene calls are TRBV4-3 and TRBJ2-1, with D tentatively TRBD1 (6 bases). CDR1 LGHNA and CDR2 YSLEER come from the germline V gene. V gave up 4 bases and J gave up 8 bases, with 15 bases separating them. The CDR3 consists of 14 residues. CDR3 in DNA: TGCGCCAGCAGCCCCCAGGGGTTTGGGGATGAGCAGTTCTTC. Amino acid sequence: CASSPQGFGDEQFF.

This clonotype was observed a few times. This chain uses TRBV15 with TRBJ1-1, with D possibly TRBD1 on 5 matching bases. Trimming took off 2 bases at V and 3 bases at J, with 13 bases between the two ends. This CDR3 is 15 amino acids long. Germline CDR1 LNHNV, CDR2 YYDKDF (reference sequence). The CDR3 reads CATSRWGRDDTEAFF. DNA of the CDR3: TGTGCCACCAGCAGATGGGGCAGGGACGACACTGAAGCTTTCTTT.